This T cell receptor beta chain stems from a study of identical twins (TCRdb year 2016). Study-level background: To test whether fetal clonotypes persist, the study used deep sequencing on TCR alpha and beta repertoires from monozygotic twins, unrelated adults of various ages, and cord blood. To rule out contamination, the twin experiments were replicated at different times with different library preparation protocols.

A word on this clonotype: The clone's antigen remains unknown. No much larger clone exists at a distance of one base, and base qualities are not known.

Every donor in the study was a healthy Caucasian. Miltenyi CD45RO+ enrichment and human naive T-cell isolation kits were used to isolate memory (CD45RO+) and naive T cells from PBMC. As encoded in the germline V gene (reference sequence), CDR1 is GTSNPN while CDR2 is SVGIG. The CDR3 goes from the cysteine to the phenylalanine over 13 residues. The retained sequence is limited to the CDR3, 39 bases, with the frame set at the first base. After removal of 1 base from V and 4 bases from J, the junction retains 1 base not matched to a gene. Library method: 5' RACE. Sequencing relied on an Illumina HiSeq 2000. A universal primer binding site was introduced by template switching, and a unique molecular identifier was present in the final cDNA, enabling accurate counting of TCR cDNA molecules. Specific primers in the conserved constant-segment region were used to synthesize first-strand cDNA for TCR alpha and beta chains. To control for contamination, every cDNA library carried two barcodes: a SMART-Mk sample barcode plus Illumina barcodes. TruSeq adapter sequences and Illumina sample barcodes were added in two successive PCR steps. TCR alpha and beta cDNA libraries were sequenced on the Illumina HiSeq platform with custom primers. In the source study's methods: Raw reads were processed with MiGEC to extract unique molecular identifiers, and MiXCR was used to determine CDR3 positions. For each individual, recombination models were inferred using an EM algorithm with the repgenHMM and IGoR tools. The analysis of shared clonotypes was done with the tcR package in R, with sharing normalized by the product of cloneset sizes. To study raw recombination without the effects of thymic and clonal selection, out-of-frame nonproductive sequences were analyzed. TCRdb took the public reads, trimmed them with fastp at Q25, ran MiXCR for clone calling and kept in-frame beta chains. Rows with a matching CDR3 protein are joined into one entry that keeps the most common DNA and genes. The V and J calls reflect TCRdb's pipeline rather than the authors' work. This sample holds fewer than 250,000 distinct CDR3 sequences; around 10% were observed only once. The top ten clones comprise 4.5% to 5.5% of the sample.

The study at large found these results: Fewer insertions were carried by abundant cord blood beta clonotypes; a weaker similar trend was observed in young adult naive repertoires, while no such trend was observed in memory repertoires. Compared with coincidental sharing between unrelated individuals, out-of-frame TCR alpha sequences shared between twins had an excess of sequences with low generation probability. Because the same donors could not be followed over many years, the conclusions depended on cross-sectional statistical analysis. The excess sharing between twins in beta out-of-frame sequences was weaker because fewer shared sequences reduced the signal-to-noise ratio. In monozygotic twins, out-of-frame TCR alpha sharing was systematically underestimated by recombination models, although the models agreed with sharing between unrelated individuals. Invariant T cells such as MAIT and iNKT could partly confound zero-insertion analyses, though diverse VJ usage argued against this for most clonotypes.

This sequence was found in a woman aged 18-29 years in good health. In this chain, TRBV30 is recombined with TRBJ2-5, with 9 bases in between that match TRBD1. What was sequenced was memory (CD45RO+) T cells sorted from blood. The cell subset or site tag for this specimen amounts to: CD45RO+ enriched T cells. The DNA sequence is TGTGCCTGGAGTGCGACAGGGGGAGAGACCCAGTACTTC. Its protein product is CAWSATGGETQYF.